The sequence of this T cell receptor beta chain was determined in a study of technical replicates of blood from a few donors. The CDR3 has 15 amino acids. Trimming stripped 3 bases from V and 6 bases from J, with 15 bases between. The germline gives CDR1 MNHEY, CDR2 SVGAGI. Produced via immunoSEQ multiplex PCR; TCRdb's table is partial and in-frame only. The sample yields under 85,000 clones, almost 98% seen once. Sequencing input: T cells isolated from PBMCs. This sequence originates from a human donor in good health. V and J are TRBV6-5 and TRBJ2-1; weak D call: TRBD2 (6 bases). In DNA form, the CDR3 reads TGTGCCAGCAGTTATTTCGGGGGTAGGGTCAATGAGCAGTTCTTC. It translates to CASSYFGGRVNEQFF.